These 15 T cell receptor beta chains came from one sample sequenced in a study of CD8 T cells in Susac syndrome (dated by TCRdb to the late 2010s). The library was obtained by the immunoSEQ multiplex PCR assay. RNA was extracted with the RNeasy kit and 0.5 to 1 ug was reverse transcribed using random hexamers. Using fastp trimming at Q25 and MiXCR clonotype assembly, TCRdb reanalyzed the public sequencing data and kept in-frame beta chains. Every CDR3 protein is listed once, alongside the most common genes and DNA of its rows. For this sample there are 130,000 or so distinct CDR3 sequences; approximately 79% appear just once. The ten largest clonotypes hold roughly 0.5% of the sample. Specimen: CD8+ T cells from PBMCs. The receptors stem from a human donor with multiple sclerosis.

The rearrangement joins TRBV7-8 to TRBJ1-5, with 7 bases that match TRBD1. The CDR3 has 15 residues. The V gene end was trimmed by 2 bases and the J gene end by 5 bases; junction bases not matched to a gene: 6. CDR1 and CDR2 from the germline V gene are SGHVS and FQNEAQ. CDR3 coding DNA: TGTGCCAGCAGCTTATTCGGCAGGGGGTATCAGCCCCAGCATTTT. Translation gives CASSLFGRGYQPQHF. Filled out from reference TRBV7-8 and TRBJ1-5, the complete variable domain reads GAGVSQSPRYKVAKRGQDVALRCDPISGHVSLFWYQQALGQGPEFLTYFQNEAQLDKSGLPSDRFFAERPEGSVSTLKIQRTQQEDSAVYLCASSLFGRGYQPQHFGDGTRLSIL.

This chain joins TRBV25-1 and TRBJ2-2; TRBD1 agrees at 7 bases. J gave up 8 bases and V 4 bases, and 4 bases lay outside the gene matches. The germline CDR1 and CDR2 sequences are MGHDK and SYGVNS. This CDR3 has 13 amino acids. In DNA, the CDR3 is TGTGCCAGCAGTGCGGCCAGGGGGGGGGAGCTGTTTTTT. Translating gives CASSAARGGELFF.

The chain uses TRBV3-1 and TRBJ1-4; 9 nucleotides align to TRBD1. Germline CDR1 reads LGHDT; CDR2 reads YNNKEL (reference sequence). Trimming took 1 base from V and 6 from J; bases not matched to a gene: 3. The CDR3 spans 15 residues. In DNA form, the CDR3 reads TGTGCCAGCAGCCAAGCCCGGGACAGGGATGAAAAACTGTTTTTT. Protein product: CASSQARDRDEKLFF.

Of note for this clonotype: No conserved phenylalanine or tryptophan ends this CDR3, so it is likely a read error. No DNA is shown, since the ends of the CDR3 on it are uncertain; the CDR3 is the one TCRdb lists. The CDR3 here is CASSYDGSL. V is TRBV6-5 and J is TRBJ2-7; the D call TRBD1 from the table was never checked on the DNA. Germline CDR1 is MNHEY and CDR2 is SVGAGI. Both ends counted, the CDR3 spans 9 residues.

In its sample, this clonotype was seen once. Written as DNA, the CDR3 is TGTGCCTGGATGGCGTCAGGGGTTGGAGATACGCAGTATTTT. Encoded protein: CAWMASGVGDTQYF. The rearrangement joins TRBV30 to TRBJ2-3, with TRBD1 as a possible D gene (6 bases). Trimming left V 4 bases short and J 5 bases short, with 16 bases between. CDR1 and CDR2 (germline): GTSNPN, SVGIG (reference sequence). This CDR3 is built from 14 residues.

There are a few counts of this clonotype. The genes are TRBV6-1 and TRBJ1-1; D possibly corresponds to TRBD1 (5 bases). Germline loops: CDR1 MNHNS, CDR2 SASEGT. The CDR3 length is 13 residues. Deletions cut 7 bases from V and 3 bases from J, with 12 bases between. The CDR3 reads CASTQGSYTEAFF. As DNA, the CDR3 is TGTGCCAGCACGCAGGGCAGCTACACTGAAGCTTTCTTT.

CDR3 amino acids: CASSIGRNSGNTIYF. In DNA, the CDR3 is TGTGCCAGTAGTATCGGGCGAAACTCTGGAAACACCATATATTTT. The rearrangement joins TRBV19 to TRBJ1-3; D gene uncertain. The germline V gene encodes CDR1 LNHDA and CDR2 SQIVND (reference sequence). V was cut by 3 bases and J by 0 bases, with 9 bases left in between. The CDR3 consists of 15 residues.

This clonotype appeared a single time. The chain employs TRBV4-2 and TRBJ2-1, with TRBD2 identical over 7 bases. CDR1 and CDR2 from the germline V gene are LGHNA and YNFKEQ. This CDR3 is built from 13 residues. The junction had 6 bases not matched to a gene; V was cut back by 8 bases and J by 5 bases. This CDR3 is CASGEGIDNEQFF. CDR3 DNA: TGTGCCAGCGGGGAGGGGATTGACAATGAGCAGTTCTTC.

For the CDR3, the DNA is TGTGCCAGCAGTTACTCGAACACAGATACGCAGTATTTT. This codes for CASSYSNTDTQYF. The gene calls are TRBV6-6 and TRBJ2-3; D unclear. Trimming removed 0 bases from V and 2 bases from J, with 3 bases in between. CDR1 and CDR2 from the germline V gene are MNHNY and SVGAGI (reference sequence). The CDR3 contains 13 residues.

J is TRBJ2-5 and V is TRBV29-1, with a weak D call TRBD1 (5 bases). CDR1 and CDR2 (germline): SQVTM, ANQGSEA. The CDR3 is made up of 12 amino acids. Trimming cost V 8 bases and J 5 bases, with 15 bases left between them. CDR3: CSTVGLGETQYF. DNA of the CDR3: TGCAGCACGGTGGGGCTAGGGGAGACCCAGTACTTC.

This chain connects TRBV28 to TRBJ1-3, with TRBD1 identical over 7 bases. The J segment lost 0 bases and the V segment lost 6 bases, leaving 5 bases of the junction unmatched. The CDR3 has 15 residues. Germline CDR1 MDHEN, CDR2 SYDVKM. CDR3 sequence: CASRGRQGSGNTIYF. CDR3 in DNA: TGTGCCAGCAGGGGCCGACAGGGCTCTGGAAACACCATATATTTT.

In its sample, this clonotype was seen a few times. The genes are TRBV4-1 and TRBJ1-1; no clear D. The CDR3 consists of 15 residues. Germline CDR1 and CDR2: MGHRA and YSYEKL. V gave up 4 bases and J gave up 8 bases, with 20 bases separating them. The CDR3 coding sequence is TGCGCCAGCAGCCCCCTAGGGAGGGCGATCCGAGAAGCTTTCTTT. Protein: CASSPLGRAIREAFF.

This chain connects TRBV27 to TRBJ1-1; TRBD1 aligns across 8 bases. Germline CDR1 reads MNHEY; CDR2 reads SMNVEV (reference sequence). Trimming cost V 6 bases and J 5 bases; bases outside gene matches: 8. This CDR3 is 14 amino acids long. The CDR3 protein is CASRRTGGTTEAFF. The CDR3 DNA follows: TGTGCCAGCAGACGAACAGGGGGGACGACTGAAGCTTTCTTT.

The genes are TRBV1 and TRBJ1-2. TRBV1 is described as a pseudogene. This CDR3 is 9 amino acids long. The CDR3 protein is CTSNYGYTF. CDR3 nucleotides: TGCACCAGCAATTATGGCTACACCTTC.

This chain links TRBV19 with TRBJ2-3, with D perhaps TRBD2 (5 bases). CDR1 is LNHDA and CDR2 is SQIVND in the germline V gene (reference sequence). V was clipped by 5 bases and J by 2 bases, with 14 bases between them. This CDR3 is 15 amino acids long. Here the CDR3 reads CASSQPWTDTDTQYF. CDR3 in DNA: TGTGCCAGTAGTCAGCCCTGGACTGACACAGATACGCAGTATTTT.